This record concerns one TCR beta chain sequence. The target of this receptor is not known. Per-nucleotide qualities are absent, and no much larger clonotype sits a single base away. The germline V gene gives CDR1 as SGHRS and CDR2 as YFSETQ. Spanning cysteine to phenylalanine, the CDR3 consists of 15 amino acids. The CDR3 DNA has 45 bases and is translated from base 1. V is cut back by 2 bases and J by 7 bases, with 12 bases in the junction unmatched. This specimen comes from a study of cytomegalovirus exposure and HLA in healthy donors (TCRdb year 2017). With respect to the entire study: An earlier analysis of roughly 610 of the donors reported about 260 Gb of sequence data and 95 million to 140 million unique TCR beta sequences obtained from approximately 180 million T cells. About 320 gigabases of sequencing data and some 85 million unique TCR sequences were included in an early release covering around 650 HLA-typed donors. Among the roughly 400 genotyped donors, under 90% belonged to the genetic ancestry cluster associated with self-reported Caucasian donors. The aim of the study was to test whether cataloging public T cell receptors could identify signatures of past pathogen exposure. Using immunosequencing, the study profiled T cell repertoires from around 680 subjects and related those repertoires to cytomegalovirus serostatus. Along with the roughly 700-subject first cohort, a separate validation cohort of over a hundred different subjects was used. To predict cytomegalovirus infection status, the study combined high-throughput TCR immunosequencing, statistical association of individual TCRs with disease status, and machine learning. To study patterns of TCR occurrence, a later analysis re-analyzed previously published TCR beta repertoires from 650 to 750 donors and added high-resolution HLA genotyping. Rather than drawing on any new phenotypic data, the later analysis identified candidate immune exposures from TCR beta sequences and the way those sequences occurred across donors. To decide whether each TCR beta V gene segment behaved as functional or pseudogenic, an earlier analysis of 587 of the donors relied on high-throughput TCR beta sequencing. Alongside the repertoire data, information on donor age, sex, ethnicity and CMV serostatus was compiled. Genome-wide SNP genotypes for about 55% of the 666 donors were used in a later genetic analysis, which treated that subset as a discovery cohort. All discovery cohort repertoires had been generated using a single sequencing platform. HLA typing included class I and class II loci at four-digit resolution. The number of typed donors differed by locus: roughly 620-640 for A, B, C, DRB1 and DQB1; approximately 530 for DQA1; 600 to 610 for DPA1; and some 430 for DPB1. Roughly 5 DR-DQ haplotypes were handled as single units for association and clustering, since linkage in the cohort was strong. Among around 400 genotyped donors of the cohort, an average of roughly 230,000 unique TCR beta nucleotide sequences was sequenced per donor, of which about 20% were non-productive. Overall results and qualifications from the work: The presence/absence analyses assumed that sequencing depth was roughly uniform across donors, and that assumption may not be true. A later analysis associated 15,000 to 20,000 TCR beta sequences with specific HLA alleles at a false discovery rate of 0.05. The classifier was reported to diagnose cytomegalovirus status with high specificity and sensitivity in both the original cohort and the validation cohort. The cohort was sequenced for TCR beta chains only, and without alpha or paired-chain data the features that could be detected were limited. A further reported finding was that TCR beta sequences accurately predicted the HLA-A and HLA-B alleles for most subjects in the first cohort. An earlier analysis of some 590 of the donors showed that most TCR beta V segments appeared in productive rearrangements either about 90% or about 30% of the time, which broadly matched IMGT annotations. The study gave a list of more than 150 TCR beta chains associated with cytomegalovirus. Several of the top co-occurrence clusters appeared to be linked to parvovirus B19, influenza, CMV and Epstein-Barr virus, according to a later analysis. It was suggested by the authors that the approach could potentially be generalized to other disease states and immunological phenotypes. A cluster of highly shared sequence variants was judged likely to represent a technical artifact of the sequencing pipeline. Correlated functional status among segregating V segments might be attributable to linkage disequilibrium, but an unknown experimental factor could not be ruled out. Assigning TCR associations to individual alleles was difficult when HLA alleles, especially DR and DQ, strongly co-occurred. According to a later analysis, TCR association rates differed among HLA loci, with DRB1 alleles showing the most associated TCRs and HLA-C alleles showing the fewest. In a later analysis, HLA-associated TCR beta chains were found to be more clonally expanded and to have lower generation probabilities than equally common non-associated chains. V-gene and J-gene trimming of TCR beta chains was associated with a missense DCLRE1C variant in a later genetic analysis, and the association was replicated in an independent cohort. Some 16 rarely observed V segments, including chromosome 9 orphons, were excluded from the earlier analysis of 550 to 700 of the donors because counts were too low. Immune exposure information for the cohort was limited to CMV serostatus. In a later analysis, most CMV-associated TCR beta chains were found to appear HLA-restricted, with HLA associations seemingly driven largely by CMV exposure. Some IMGT-functional V segments, including TRBV6-2 and TRBV6-3, could not be told apart with the 87-base-pair reads, so those segments were excluded. A few of the identified cytomegalovirus-associated TCR beta chains were confirmed in vitro to be specific for cytomegalovirus antigens. Compared with the roughly 670-donor mean, donors in an Asian-associated ancestry cluster had fewer N-insertions in productive TCRs, according to a later genetic analysis. Because HLA typing was missing for some donors at each locus, association tests included only the typed subset. While some public TCRs were present in many individuals, most TCR sequences turned up only very rarely across donors.

Library prep was done by the immunoSEQ multiplex PCR assay. For the multiplex PCR, a mixture combining 60 forward primers for TCR Vbeta segments and 13 reverse primers for TCR Jbeta segments was used. The CDR3 region of rearranged TCR beta genes was amplified from genomic DNA by a multiplex PCR assay. The Illumina HiSeq System was used to sequence the amplified TCR beta libraries as 87-base-pair reads. The authors' pipeline ran thus. A later analysis counted approximately 76 million unique TCR beta chains across the 670 or so repertoires, and some 11 million of these chains were shared by at least two donors. Raw reads were error-corrected and collapsed into unique sequences with a nearest-neighbor algorithm that merged closely related sequences to remove PCR and sequencing errors. To assign V, D and J gene segments, CDR3 sequences were aligned to IMGT reference sequences. Each retained sequence needed at least a six-nucleotide match to both a V gene segment and a J gene segment. Rearrangements were classified as productive when the CDR3 lacked stop codons and remained in frame with V and J, and all other rearrangements were classified as non-productive. CDR3 was defined according to IMGT convention as the region running from the second conserved V-encoded cysteine to the conserved J-encoded phenylalanine. The earlier analysis of about 560 of the donors excluded any sequence lacking an unambiguous match to a single V gene segment. An earlier analysis of some 610 of the donors called V segments functional above 56.7% productive rearrangements and segregating when the between-donor standard deviation exceeded 5%. A statistical classification framework was built for diagnosing cytomegalovirus status from the catalog of TCR beta chain sequences. A later analysis assigned V and J genes by comparing TCR nucleotide sequences with IMGT/GENE-DB human TR gene sequences. In a later analysis, CDR3 sequences and most-parsimonious VDJ recombination scenarios were assigned using the TCRdist pipeline. In a later analysis, every TCR beta chain was defined by the combination of its CDR3 amino acid sequence and its V-gene family, and reads without a unique V-gene family were dropped. To address suspected cross-contamination and a sequencing artifact, a later analysis removed 450 to 700 highly shared, low-generation-probability nucleotide sequences. For each public chain, a later analysis derived a clonal expansion index from normalized ranks of inferred template counts within each repertoire. In a later analysis, generation probabilities were computed with a VDJ recombination model fitted to out-of-frame rearrangements, and the resulting probabilities were checked against IGoR. A later analysis scored TCR-TCR, TCR-HLA and TCR-CMV co-occurrence with hypergeometric tests, applying a repertoire-size bias correction to TCR pairs. To estimate false discovery rates, a later analysis permuted the HLA or CMV assignments 20 times. A later analysis grouped co-occurring TCRs with DBSCAN, adding TCRdist sequence similarity when clustering within HLA-allele-positive subsets. Co-occurrence clustering excluded repertoires with fewer than 30,000 or more than 120,000 public chains, plus five with anomalous nucleotide sharing. TCRdb carries this immuneACCESS record with in-frame sequences only. Its versions omit some clonotypes, under half of them owing to an unresolved V gene in the studies checked, with the rest unexplained. V, J and clone size are taken as reported in that table, and D and trimming were inferred from the DNA itself. The sample records about 99,000 clones, approximately 76% of which are singletons. Together, the top ten hold around 5% of the sample.

In total, 666 healthy bone marrow donors made up the cohort. All cohort members were sampled while nominally healthy, although unrecorded immune exposures were likely present. The donor tested CMV seropositive, placing the donor among the approximately 290 seropositive members of the cohort. Each donor provided a peripheral blood sample, and peripheral blood mononuclear cells were used for TCR beta sequencing. The Qiagen DNeasy Blood Extraction Kit was used to extract genomic DNA from the blood cell samples. The sample consisted of PBMCs. The chain is assembled from TRBV5-1 and TRBJ2-7; 7 junctional bases match TRBD2. The TCR originated in a woman aged 18-29 years in good health and CMV-seropositive. The CDR3 has the sequence CASSFRGRGGLEQYF. The DNA sequence is as follows: TGCGCCAGCAGCTTTCGGGGTCGGGGAGGGCTAGAGCAGTACTTC. Reference TRBV5-1 and TRBJ2-7 proteins supply the regions before and after the CDR3; the full variable domain is: KAGVTQTPRYLIKTRGQQVTLSCSPISGHRSVSWYQQTPGQGLQFLFEYFSETQRNKGNFPGRFSGRQFSNSRSEMNVSTLELGDSALYLCASSFRGRGGLEQYFGPGTRLTVT.